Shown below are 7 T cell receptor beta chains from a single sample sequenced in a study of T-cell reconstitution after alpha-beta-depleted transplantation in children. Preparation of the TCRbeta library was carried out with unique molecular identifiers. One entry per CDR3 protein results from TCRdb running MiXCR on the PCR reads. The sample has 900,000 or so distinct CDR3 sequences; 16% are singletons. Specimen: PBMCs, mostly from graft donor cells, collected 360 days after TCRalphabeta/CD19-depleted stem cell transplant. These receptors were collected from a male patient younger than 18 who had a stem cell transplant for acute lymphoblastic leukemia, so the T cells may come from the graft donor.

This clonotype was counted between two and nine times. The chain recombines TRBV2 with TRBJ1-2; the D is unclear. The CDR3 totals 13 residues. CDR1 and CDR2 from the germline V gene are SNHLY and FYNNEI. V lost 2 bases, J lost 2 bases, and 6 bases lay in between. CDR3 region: CASSEIGNYGYTF. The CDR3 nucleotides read TGTGCCAGCAGTGAAATAGGAAACTATGGCTACACCTTC. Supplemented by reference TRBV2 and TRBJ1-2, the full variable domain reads EPEVTQTPSHQVTQMGQEVILRCVPISNHLYFYWYRQILGQKVEFLVSFYNNEISEKSEIFDDQFSVERPDGSNFTLKIRSTKLEDSAMYFCASSEIGNYGYTFGSGTRLTVV.

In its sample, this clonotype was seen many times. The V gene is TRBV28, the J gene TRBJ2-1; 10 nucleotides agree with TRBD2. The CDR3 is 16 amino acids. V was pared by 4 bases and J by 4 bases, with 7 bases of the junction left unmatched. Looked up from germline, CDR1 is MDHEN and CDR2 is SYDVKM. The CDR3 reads CASSYTSGIDYNEQFF. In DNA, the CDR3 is TGTGCCAGCAGTTATACTAGCGGGATTGATTACAATGAGCAGTTCTTC.

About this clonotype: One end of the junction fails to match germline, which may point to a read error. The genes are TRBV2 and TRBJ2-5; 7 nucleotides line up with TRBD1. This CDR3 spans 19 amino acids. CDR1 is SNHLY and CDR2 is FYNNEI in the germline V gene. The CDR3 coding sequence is TGTGCCATCAGTTTGATCGTTGGAGGAACAGGGGCGGCACAAGAGACCCAGTACTTC. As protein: CAISLIVGGTGAAQETQYF.

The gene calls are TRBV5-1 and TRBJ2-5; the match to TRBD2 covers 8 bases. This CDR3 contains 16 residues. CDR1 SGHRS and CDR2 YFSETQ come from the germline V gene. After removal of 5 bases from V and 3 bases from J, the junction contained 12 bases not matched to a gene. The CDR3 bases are TGCGCCAGCAGTCTCCCAACGGGAGCGGGAGAAGAGACCCAGTACTTC. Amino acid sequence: CASSLPTGAGEETQYF.

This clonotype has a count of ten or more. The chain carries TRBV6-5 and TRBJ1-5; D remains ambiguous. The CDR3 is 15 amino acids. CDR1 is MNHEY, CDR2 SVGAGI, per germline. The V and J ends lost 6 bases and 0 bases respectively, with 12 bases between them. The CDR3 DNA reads TGTGCCAGCAGCCTGGACGGCTATAGCAATCAGCCCCAGCATTTT. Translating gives CASSLDGYSNQPQHF.

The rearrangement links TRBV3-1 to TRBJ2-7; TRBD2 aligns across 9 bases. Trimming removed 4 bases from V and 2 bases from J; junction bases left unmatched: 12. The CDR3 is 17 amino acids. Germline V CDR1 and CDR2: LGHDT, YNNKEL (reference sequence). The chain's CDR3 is CASSLLGSAGGTYEQYF. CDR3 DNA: TGTGCCAGCAGCCTCCTCGGATCAGCGGGAGGAACCTACGAGCAGTACTTC.

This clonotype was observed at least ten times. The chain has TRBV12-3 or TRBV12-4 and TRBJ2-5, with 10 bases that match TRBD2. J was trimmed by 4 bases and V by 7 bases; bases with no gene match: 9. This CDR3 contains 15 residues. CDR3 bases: TGTGCCAGCACCCACCGTAGCGGGAGGAGAGAGACCCAGTACTTC. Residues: CASTHRSGRRETQYF.